This T cell receptor beta chain stems from a study of T cells after yellow fever vaccination. General study results and limits: The booster saw the reappearance of most primary-vaccination clones (more than 95% CD4, roughly 90% CD8). Weaker, the secondary response peaked sooner, at day 5 versus 15.

Template switching by 5'RACE produced TCR cDNA, adding a universal primer site and UMIs. TCRdb redid the calling of the 5' RACE reads with MiXCR, one entry per CDR3 protein. The sample holds roughly 150,000 distinct CDR3 sequences, roughly 8% seen once. In regard to this clonotype: Its antigen is unknown.

The CDR3 loop spans 11 amino acids. From germline, CDR1 is SGHTA and CDR2 FQGNSA. V was pared by 5 bases and J by 6 bases, with 7 bases between. The source material was CD4+ T cells sorted from PBMCs, sampled 5 days after the yellow fever booster vaccination. This rearrangement joins TRBV7-2 to TRBJ1-2, with D unresolved. The TCR comes from a man younger than 45 who received the YFV17D yellow fever vaccine. The DNA for the CDR3 is TGTGCCAGCAGCCGGCTTAATGGCTACACCTTC. Amino acid sequence: CASSRLNGYTF.